The clone carrying this T cell receptor (beta chain) was observed a handful of times. Its antigen is as yet unknown. The sample comes from a study of blood T cells in healthy people across ages. Overall study findings and caveats: Comparison with aged donors showed that long-lived donors had more naive CD4+ cells and higher diversity.

Caucasian individuals from Russia who were healthy and aged roughly 6 to 95 acted as donors. Total RNA extracted from each sample amounted to at least 5.5 micrograms. The germline V gene has CDR1 SGDLS and CDR2 YYNGEE. V was shortened by 2 bases and J by 0 bases, with 20 bases between the two germline ends. This CDR3 region has 18 residues. The authors ran a second PCR of roughly 6 to 12 cycles using a sample-barcoded 5' primer and a J-beta primer mix. TCRdb re-derived calls from the 5' RACE reads in MiXCR, one entry per CDR3 protein. The sample yields some 1.5 million distinct CDR3 sequences, 35% to 45% seen once.

This chain links TRBV9 with TRBJ1-1, with D perhaps TRBD1 (6 bases). The receptor was isolated from a woman younger than 30 in good health. Sequenced material: blood. The CDR3 nucleotides are TGTGCCAGCAGCGTTGGTCTGGCGGGGGCGGGGATGAACACTGAAGCTTTCTTT. Translating gives CASSVGLAGAGMNTEAFF.